These 11 T cell receptor beta chains originate from one sample sequenced in a study of metastatic and nonmetastatic thyroid tumors. TCRdb called clones again from the PCR reads with MiXCR. The sample includes under 95,000 clones, 10% to 15% seen only once; the top ten take around 10%. Until they underwent thyroid surgery, no patient had received any treatment. The specimen was blood. These receptors were taken from a female donor with papillary thyroid cancer or a benign thyroid nodule (not recorded which). Some clones in this sample may be carry-over from other donors' samples.

This clone was counted many times. This chain connects TRBV6-2 or TRBV6-3 to TRBJ2-4; D perhaps matches TRBD1 (6 bases). The length of the CDR3 is 16 residues. Trimming removed 6 bases from V and 0 bases from J, with 15 bases in between. Germline V CDR1 and CDR2: MNHEY, SVGEGT. Here the CDR3 DNA reads TGTGCCAGCAGACAGCGGACAGCTCTAGCCAAAAACATTCAGTACTTC. It codes for CASRQRTALAKNIQYF.

This clone was seen at least ten times. This sequence joins TRBV4-2 and TRBJ1-1; 8 bases line up with TRBD1. J gave up 1 base and V 4 bases, and 8 bases lay outside the gene matches. CDR3 length: 16 residues. Germline values: CDR1 LGHNA, CDR2 YNFKEQ. This chain's CDR3 is CASSPAGGTGNTEAFF. DNA of the CDR3: TGTGCCAGCAGCCCGGCGGGCGGGACAGGGAACACTGAAGCTTTCTTT.

This clone was observed many times. This sequence joins TRBV7-3 and TRBJ2-1, with 12 bases matching TRBD2. After removal of 5 bases from V and 7 bases from J, the junction contained 6 bases not matched to a gene. Per germline, CDR1 SGHTA and CDR2 FQGTGA. The CDR3 spans 15 residues. In DNA, the CDR3 is TGTGCCAGCAGCCTAGCGGGAGGGCCGGGGAATGAGCAGTTCTTC. This encodes CASSLAGGPGNEQFF.

This clone was seen repeatedly, ten times or more. V is TRBV5-1 and J is TRBJ1-1; 7 bases map to TRBD1. Germline CDR1 and CDR2: SGHRS and YFSETQ. The CDR3 runs to 13 residues. V shed 5 bases and J 3 bases; nucleotides not matched to a gene: 4. The CDR3 DNA reads TGCGCCAGCAGTCTAACAGGGGACACTGAAGCTTTCTTT. Protein sequence: CASSLTGDTEAFF.

This clone was seen more than once but under ten times. V and J are TRBV28 and TRBJ1-2; D call uncertain. Per germline, CDR1 MDHEN and CDR2 SYDVKM. The V gene lost 10 bases and the J gene lost 8 bases, with 20 bases spanning the gap. This CDR3 is 13 amino acids long. CDR3 sequence: CAIIFLGLRGYTF. The CDR3 DNA is TGTGCCATCATTTTTCTAGGTCTCCGCGGCTACACCTTC.

In this sample, this clone turned up a few times. The chain recombines TRBV6-4 with TRBJ2-3; the match to TRBD2 covers 9 bases. The CDR3 sequence is 15 residues long. The junction had 7 bases not matched to a gene; V was cut back by 5 bases and J by 4 bases. From germline, CDR1 is MRHNA and CDR2 SNTAGT. CDR3 sequence reads: CASSSDAGGPDTQYF. In DNA, the CDR3 is TGTGCCAGCAGTTCCGACGCGGGAGGGCCAGATACGCAGTATTTT.

This clone was recorded many times. The chain recombines TRBV19 with TRBJ2-4; 8 bases fit TRBD1. Germline V gene sequence: CDR1 LNHDA, CDR2 SQIVND (reference sequence). V was clipped by 5 bases and J by 2 bases; unmatched bases: 11. There are 17 residues in the CDR3. The CDR3 DNA reads TGTGCCAGTAGTTTACCGCAGGGGGCGGGAACCAAAAACATTCAGTACTTC. Encoded protein: CASSLPQGAGTKNIQYF.

Ten or more counts support this clone. This chain joins TRBV6-1 and TRBJ1-1; unclear D gene. CDR1 and CDR2 from the germline V gene are MNHNS and SASEGT. The CDR3 runs to 13 residues. V was trimmed by 4 bases and J by 0 bases, leaving 6 bases between them. The CDR3: CASSGRMNTEAFF. CDR3 nucleotides: TGTGCCAGCAGTGGGCGGATGAACACTGAAGCTTTCTTT.

At least ten counts were recorded for this clone. This chain connects TRBV7-6 to TRBJ2-6, with D possibly being TRBD2 (7 bases). Germline loops: CDR1 SGHVS, CDR2 FNYEAQ. The length of the CDR3 is 19 residues. The V gene lost 1 base and the J gene lost 0 bases, with 16 bases spanning the gap. CDR3 residues: CASSLGGGGIPSGANVLTF. CDR3 in DNA: TGTGCCAGCAGCTTAGGGGGAGGGGGAATCCCCTCTGGGGCCAACGTCCTGACTTTC.

This clone was observed many times. V is TRBV19 and J is TRBJ1-6, with D unclear. Trimming pared 4 bases from V and 7 bases from J, leaving 5 bases between. The germline V gene encodes CDR1 LNHDA and CDR2 SQIVND (reference sequence). CDR3 length: 12 residues. The CDR3 protein is CASSRGNSPLHF. The CDR3 bases are TGTGCCAGTAGTAGGGGAAATTCACCCCTCCACTTT.

This clone showed up many times. The V call is TRBV6-1, the J call TRBJ2-1; D could derive from TRBD1 or TRBD2 (5 bases each). The length of the CDR3 is 14 residues. Germline V gives CDR1 MNHNS, CDR2 SASEGT. V was clipped by 6 bases and J by 8 bases, with 17 bases between them. CDR3 sequence reads: CASRGVGVNDEQFF. Written as DNA, the CDR3 is TGTGCCAGCAGAGGGGTGGGAGTGAATGATGAGCAGTTCTTC.